This TCR beta chain is drawn from a study of human T cells and chemical hapten exposure. Study-wide context: Patients, chiefly female, had alopecia areata, totalis or universalis.

As the library was built, unique molecular identifiers were attached to individual cDNA molecules. Using its own MiXCR run on the RACE reads, TCRdb lists one record per CDR3 protein. The repertoire holds over 50,000 distinct CDR3 sequences, with approximately 9.9% as singletons. Germline V gene lookup returns CDR1 MNHEY and CDR2 SVGEGT. CDR3 length equals 14 residues. V lost 4 bases, J lost 4 bases, and 13 bases lay in between. There are a few counts of this clonotype. Described time point: patch test 1, 2 weeks after DPC sensitization. The sample's treatment: therapeutic diphenylcyclopropenone sensitization with weekly scalp DPC. Researchers extracted total RNA from unfractionated whole blood.

Sequenced here: whole blood, sampled in connection with sensitization to the hapten diphenylcyclopropenone (DPC). The TCR originated in a woman aged 35 to 49 with alopecia areata. Some clones in this sample may be carry-over from other donors' samples. The V and J genes are TRBV6-2 or TRBV6-3 and TRBJ1-1, with D perhaps matching TRBD1 (5 bases). The CDR3 is CASSWQGTGTEAFF. In DNA, the CDR3 is TGTGCCAGCAGTTGGCAGGGTACGGGCACTGAAGCTTTCTTT.